The entry below gives a single TCR beta chain sequence along with its context. Many counts were recorded for this clonotype. There is no known antigen for this receptor. No quality values exist for individual bases; no much larger clone is one base distant. CDR1 and CDR2 are read off the germline V gene (reference sequence) as SEHNR and FQNEAQ. Relative to germline, V is 4 bases shorter and J is 5 bases shorter, with 17 bases between their ends. Its CDR3 holds 15 amino acids, cysteine through phenylalanine. Only the CDR3 region is kept as DNA, spanning 45 bases read in frame from base 1. The axillary draining lymph nodes of breast cancer patients were the source of the lymph node samples. This record belongs to a study of breast tumors, draining lymph nodes, adjacent tissues (dated by TCRdb to the mid-2010s). Broadly, across the study: The study compared TCR beta repertoires across tumor, adjacent nontumor tissue and axillary lymph nodes from breast cancer patients. In human breast cancer, the study set out to evaluate how tumor, surrounding tissue and draining lymph node repertoires relate to one another and whether T cells may move between these sites. Summary of the overall study and its limitations: Tumors showed preferential V and J gene usage, and their T-cell repertoire diversity fell below that of lymph nodes yet above that of nontumor tissue. The similarity between tumor and nontumor tissue repertoires was significantly greater in luminal-like breast cancer than in basal-like breast cancer. The data were judged consistent with most tumor T cells deriving from the lymph node and then expanding within tumor tissue. Rather than being directly demonstrated, the conclusion that tumor T cells originate in lymph nodes was presented as consistent with a hypothesis.

Instrument on record: Illumina HiSeq 2000. TCR beta chain libraries were generated through multiplex PCR amplification. The amplified TCR beta chain products were analyzed by high-throughput sequencing. TCRdb reprocessing: public reads trimmed at Q25 with fastp, clones called with MiXCR, in-frame beta chains kept. All rows with the same CDR3 protein become a single entry with the most common DNA and genes. Within this sample are some 170,000 distinct CDR3 sequences, with 33% of them counted one time only. Around 3.5% of the sample is taken by the ten largest. The sequence links TRBV7-9 to TRBJ1-1; TRBD1 is a weak D gene call, 6 bases matching. Sequencing used axillary lymph node tissue. The TCR originated in a female donor with breast cancer. Some clones in this sample may be carry-over from other donors' samples. Here the CDR3 is given as CASSWGGAGNTEAFF. Read as DNA, the sequence is TGTGCCAGCAGCTGGGGGGGGGCAGGGAATACTGAAGCTTTCTTT.